This TCR beta chain was observed in a study of OX40 agonist ivuxolimab in advanced cancers. Study-level information: The dose-escalation cohort had hepatocellular carcinoma, melanoma, renal cell or head and neck cancer. General study findings and limits: Certain nonresponding patients likewise had low normalized T-cell clonal expansion. Among the lowest levels of clonal expansion were found in partial responders at 0.1-3.0 mg/kg.

This CDR3 is 11 amino acids long. The V gene lost 5 bases and the J gene lost 16 bases, with 17 bases spanning the gap. Germline V lookup: CDR1 DFQATT, CDR2 SNEGSKA (reference sequence). Clones were read by immunoSEQ multiplex PCR, and TCRdb kept only the in-frame ones, dropping some. The sample holds about 74,000 clones, roughly 84% seen once. On this clone: The antigen is not known.

The receptor was isolated from an adult with an advanced solid tumor such as melanoma, head and neck, liver or kidney cancer. The chain recombines TRBV20-1 with TRBJ1-4; no reliable D call. The sample here was CD4+ or CD8+ T cells sorted from blood, taken in a trial of the OX40 agonist ivuxolimab. The DNA for the CDR3 is TGCAGTGCTTCCCTGGAGCGGAAAAGGTTTTTT. Translated, it gives CSASLERKRFF.